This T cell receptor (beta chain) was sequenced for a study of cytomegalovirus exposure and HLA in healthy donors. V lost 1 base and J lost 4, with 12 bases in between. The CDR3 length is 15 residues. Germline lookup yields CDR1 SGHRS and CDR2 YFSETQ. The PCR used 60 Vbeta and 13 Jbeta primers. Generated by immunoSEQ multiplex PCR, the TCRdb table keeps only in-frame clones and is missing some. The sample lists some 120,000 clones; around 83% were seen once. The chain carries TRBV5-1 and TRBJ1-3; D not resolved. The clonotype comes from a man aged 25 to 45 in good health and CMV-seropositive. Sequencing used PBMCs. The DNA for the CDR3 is TGCGCCAGCAGCTTGAACCCGCCAGGCGGAAACACCATATATTTT. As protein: CASSLNPPGGNTIYF. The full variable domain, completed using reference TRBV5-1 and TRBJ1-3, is KAGVTQTPRYLIKTRGQQVTLSCSPISGHRSVSWYQQTPGQGLQFLFEYFSETQRNKGNFPGRFSGRQFSNSRSEMNVSTLELGDSALYLCASSLNPPGGNTIYFGEGSWLTVV.